The clone carrying this TCR beta chain was recorded only once. The data stem from a study of identical twins. Template switching supplied a universal primer site; unique molecular identifiers were carried on the cDNA. TCRdb re-called the 5' RACE reads through MiXCR, storing one row per CDR3 protein. The sample holds about 720,000 distinct CDR3 sequences, around a sixth seen once. CDR3 size: 14 residues. The germline gives CDR1 LGHDT, CDR2 YNNKEL (reference sequence). V shed 4 bases and J shed 8 bases, with 17 bases lying between them. The data were also submitted as part of a second study, on T cells expressing NK-cell markers.

The rearrangement joins TRBV3-1 to TRBJ1-2; D not resolved. The sequenced material came from PBMCs. This clonotype originated in a woman aged 18-29 years in good health. CDR3 sequence: CASSLLGRRGGYTF. In DNA, the CDR3 is TGTGCCAGCAGCCTCCTTGGACGGCGTGGGGGCTACACCTTC.